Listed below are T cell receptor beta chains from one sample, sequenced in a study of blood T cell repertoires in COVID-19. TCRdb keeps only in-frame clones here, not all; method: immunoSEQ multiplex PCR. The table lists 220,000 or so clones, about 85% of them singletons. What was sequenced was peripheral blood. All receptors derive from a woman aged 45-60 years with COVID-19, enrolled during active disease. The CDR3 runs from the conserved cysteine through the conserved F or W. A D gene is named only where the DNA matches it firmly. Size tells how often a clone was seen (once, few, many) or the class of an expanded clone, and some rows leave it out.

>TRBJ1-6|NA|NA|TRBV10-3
CATSPDGGENSPLHF
TGTGCCACCTCCCCGGACGGGGGGGAAAATTCACCCCTCCACTTT
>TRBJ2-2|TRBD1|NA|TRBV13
CASSVGDRSNTGELFF
TGTGCCAGCAGCGTAGGGGACAGATCGAACACCGGGGAGCTGTTTTTT
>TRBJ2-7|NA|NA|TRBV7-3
CASSSQGRSYEQYF
TGTGCCAGCAGCTCACAGGGAAGGTCCTACGAGCAGTACTTC
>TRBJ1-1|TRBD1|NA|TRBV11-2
CASSSGGTGRGSTEAFF
TGTGCCAGCAGCTCCGGAGGGACAGGGAGAGGGAGCACTGAAGCTTTCTTT
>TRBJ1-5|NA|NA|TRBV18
CASSPARENSNQPQHF
TGTGCCAGCTCACCGGCGAGGGAAAATAGCAATCAGCCCCAGCATTTT
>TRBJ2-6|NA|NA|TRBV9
CASSVGTARSGANVLTF
TGTGCCAGCAGCGTAGGGACAGCCCGATCTGGGGCCAACGTCCTGACTTTC
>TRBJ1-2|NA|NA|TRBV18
CASSPQEVRGYTF
TGTGCCAGCTCACCACAGGAGGTGCGGGGCTACACCTTC
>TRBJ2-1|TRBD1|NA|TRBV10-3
CAISDSRGPYNEQFF
TGTGCCATCAGTGATTCCAGGGGGCCCTACAATGAGCAGTTCTTC
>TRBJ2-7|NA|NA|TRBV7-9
CASTTEAEPYEQYF
TGTGCCAGCACTACTGAGGCGGAACCCTACGAGCAGTACTTC
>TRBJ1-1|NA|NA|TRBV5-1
CASSPSRGGLNTEAFF
TGCGCCAGCAGCCCCAGCCGGGGGGGGCTGAACACTGAAGCTTTCTTT
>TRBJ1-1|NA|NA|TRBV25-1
CASTGILRQDEAFF
TGTGCCAGCACTGGGATATTAAGACAGGACGAAGCTTTCTTT
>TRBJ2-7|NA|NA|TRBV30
CAWSVSYSYEQYF
TGTGCCTGGAGTGTATCCTACTCCTACGAGCAGTACTTC
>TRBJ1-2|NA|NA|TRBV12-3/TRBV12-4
CASSPSNYGYTF
TGTGCCAGCAGTCCTTCTAACTATGGCTACACCTTC
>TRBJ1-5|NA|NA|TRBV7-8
CASSLFSQPQHF
TGTGCCAGCAGCTTATTCTCTCAGCCCCAGCATTTT
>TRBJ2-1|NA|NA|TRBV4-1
CASSQALVSEQFF
TGCGCCAGCAGCCAGGCACTAGTTAGTGAGCAGTTCTTC
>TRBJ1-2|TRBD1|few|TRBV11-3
CASSLGGQRANYGYTF
TGTGCCAGCAGCTTAGGGGGACAGAGGGCTAACTATGGCTACACCTTC
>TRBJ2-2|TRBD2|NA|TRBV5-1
CASTTASGGVTNTGELFF
TGCGCCAGCACGACGGCTAGCGGGGGTGTTACGAACACCGGGGAGCTGTTTTTT
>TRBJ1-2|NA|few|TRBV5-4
CASSGGLDIYDYTF
TGTGCCAGCAGCGGTGGACTGGATATCTATGATTACACCTTC
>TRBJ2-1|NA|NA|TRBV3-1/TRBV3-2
CASSPRRLGGDNEQFF
TGTGCCAGCAGCCCACGAAGACTAGGGGGGGACAATGAGCAGTTCTTC
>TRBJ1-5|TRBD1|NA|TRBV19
CASSIGRDRAFNQPQHF
TGTGCCAGTAGTATCGGCAGGGACAGGGCTTTCAATCAGCCCCAGCATTTT